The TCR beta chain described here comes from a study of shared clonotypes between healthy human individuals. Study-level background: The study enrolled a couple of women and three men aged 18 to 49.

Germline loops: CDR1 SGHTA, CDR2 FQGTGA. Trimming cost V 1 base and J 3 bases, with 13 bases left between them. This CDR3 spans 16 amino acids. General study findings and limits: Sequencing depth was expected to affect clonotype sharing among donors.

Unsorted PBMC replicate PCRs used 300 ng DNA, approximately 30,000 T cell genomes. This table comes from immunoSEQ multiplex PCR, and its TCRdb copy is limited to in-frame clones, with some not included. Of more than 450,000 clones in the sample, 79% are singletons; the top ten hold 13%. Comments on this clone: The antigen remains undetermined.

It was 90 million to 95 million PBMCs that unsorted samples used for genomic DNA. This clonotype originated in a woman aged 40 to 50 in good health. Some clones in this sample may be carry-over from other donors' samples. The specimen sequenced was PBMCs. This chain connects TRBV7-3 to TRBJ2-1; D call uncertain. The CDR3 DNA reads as TGTGCCAGCAGCTTAATCCCCTCCGTTGTCTACAATGAGCAGTTCTTC. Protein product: CASSLIPSVVYNEQFF.